The present TCR beta chain was sequenced within a study of CD8 T cells in ankylosing spondylitis. By quantitative 5'-RACE with molecular barcodes, the TCR beta libraries were made. TCRdb independently ran MiXCR on the 5' RACE reads; one entry per CDR3 protein. The data hold 350,000 or so distinct CDR3 sequences, with approximately 14% observed a single time. This clonotype was observed a few times. Germline V CDR1 and CDR2: MNHEY, SMNVEV (reference sequence). V lost 1 base and J lost 3, with 11 bases in between. The CDR3 runs to 15 residues. The sequencing sample was made of blood, either unsorted or a sorted T cell fraction (not recorded which). This chain joins TRBV27 and TRBJ2-3; D remains ambiguous. The sequence was collected from a male donor with ankylosing spondylitis or in good health (not recorded which). CDR3 region: CASSLFRQLTDTQYF. The CDR3 DNA reads TGTGCCAGCAGTTTATTTAGGCAGTTAACAGATACGCAGTATTTT.